The T cell receptor beta chain under discussion was sequenced for a study of cytomegalovirus exposure and HLA in healthy donors. PCR primers comprised 60 Vbeta and 13 Jbeta primers. Data came from immunoSEQ multiplex PCR; TCRdb stores just in-frame clones and leaves some out. This sample has around 140,000 clones, with about three quarters found just once. Germline V CDR1 and CDR2: LNHDA, SQIVND (reference sequence). Deletions cut 3 bases from V and 0 bases from J, with 9 bases between. The CDR3 is made up of 15 amino acids. General study results and limits: The study designated fewer than 200 TCR beta chains cytomegalovirus-associated. For most subjects, TCR beta sequences were reported to predict HLA-A and HLA-B alleles with accuracy.

Concerning this clone itself: The antigen is not known.

The V call is TRBV19, the J call TRBJ1-5; D is undetermined. Sequences were obtained from PBMCs. The TCR comes from a female donor in good health and CMV-seronegative. CDR3 nucleotides: TGTGCCAGTAGTATGGGCATCAATAGCAATCAGCCCCAGCATTTT. Amino acid sequence: CASSMGINSNQPQHF.